Given below is one T cell receptor (beta chain) in context. This sample is drawn from a study of blood T cell repertoires in COVID-19. Clones were read by immunoSEQ multiplex PCR, and TCRdb kept only the in-frame ones, dropping some. Among more than 100,000 clones listed, about 90% were seen once. V gave up 4 bases and J gave up 6 bases; unmatched junction bases: 7. Germline CDR1 reads SGHTA; CDR2 reads FQGNSA. The CDR3 covers 14 residues. The sequencing sample was made of peripheral blood. This chain connects TRBV7-2 to TRBJ2-7, with TRBD1 identical over 9 bases. The sequence was obtained from a man in his fifties with active COVID-19. The CDR3 sequence is CASSSSGTGFEQYF. CDR3 nucleotides: TGTGCCAGCAGCTCTTCCGGGACAGGGTTCGAGCAGTACTTC. The full variable domain, completed using reference TRBV7-2 and TRBJ2-7, is GAGVSQSPSNKVTEKGKDVELRCDPISGHTALYWYRQSLGQGLEFLIYFQGNSAPDKSGLPSDRFSAERTGGSVSTLTIQRTQQEDSAVYLCASSSSGTGFEQYFGPGTRLTVT.